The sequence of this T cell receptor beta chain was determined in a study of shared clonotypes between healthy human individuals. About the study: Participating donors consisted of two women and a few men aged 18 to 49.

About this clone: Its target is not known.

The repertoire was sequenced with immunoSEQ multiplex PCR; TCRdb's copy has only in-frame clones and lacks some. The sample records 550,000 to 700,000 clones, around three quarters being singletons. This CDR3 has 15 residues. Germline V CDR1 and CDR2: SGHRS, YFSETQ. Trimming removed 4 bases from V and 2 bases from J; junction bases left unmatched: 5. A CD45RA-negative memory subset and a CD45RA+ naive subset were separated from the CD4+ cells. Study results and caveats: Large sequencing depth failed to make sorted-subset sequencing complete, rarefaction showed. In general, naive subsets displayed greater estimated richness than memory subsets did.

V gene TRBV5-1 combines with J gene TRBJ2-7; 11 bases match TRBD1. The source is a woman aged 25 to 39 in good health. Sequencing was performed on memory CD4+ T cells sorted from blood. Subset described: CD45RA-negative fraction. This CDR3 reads CASSPGTGGAYEQYF. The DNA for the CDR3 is TGCGCCAGCAGCCCCGGGACAGGGGGGGCCTACGAGCAGTACTTC. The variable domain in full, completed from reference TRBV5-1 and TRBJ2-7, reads KAGVTQTPRYLIKTRGQQVTLSCSPISGHRSVSWYQQTPGQGLQFLFEYFSETQRNKGNFPGRFSGRQFSNSRSEMNVSTLELGDSALYLCASSPGTGGAYEQYFGPGTRLTVT.